The rows below give T cell receptor beta chains drawn from one sample of a study of T cell clones after liver transplantation. Here immunoSEQ multiplex PCR was the method, and the copy in TCRdb shows in-frame clones only, minus some. The data show around 7,500 clones, with under 75% seen just once and roughly a quarter held by the top ten. This sample comprised CD8+ T cells from blood, obtained before liver transplant. The receptors shown here come from a human donor who received a liver transplant. Each CDR3 is given with its conserved first and last residue. D genes are given only for firm matches. The size field is filled for only some rows; it gives once, few, many or a size class.

J: TRBJ2-7
size: NA
D: NA
V: TRBV27
DNA: TGTGCCAGCAGTGAATTAGAAGGGTCCTACGAGCAGTACTTC
CDR3: CASSELEGSYEQYF

J: TRBJ2-1
size: few
D: NA
V: TRBV10-2
DNA: TGCGCCAGCAGGGAAGGGGGGAACAATGAGCAGTTCTTC
CDR3: CASREGGNNEQFF

J: TRBJ2-5
size: few
D: NA
V: TRBV4-3
DNA: TGCGCCAGCAGCCGAGAGACAGTCCAAGAGACCCAGTACTTC
CDR3: CASSRETVQETQYF

J: TRBJ2-2
size: once
D: NA
V: TRBV5-6
DNA: TGTGCCAGCAGCTTTTTCTCTGGCGGGGAGCTGTTTTTT
CDR3: CASSFFSGGELFF

J: TRBJ1-1
size: NA
D: TRBD1
V: TRBV6-1
DNA: TGTGCCAGCAGCGATCCGGGACAGGATAACACTGAAGCTTTCTTT
CDR3: CASSDPGQDNTEAFF

J: TRBJ2-7
size: NA
D: NA
V: TRBV19
DNA: TGTGCCAGCGAACAGGGCTACGAGCAGTACTTC
CDR3: CASEQGYEQYF

J: TRBJ2-2
size: few
D: TRBD2
V: TRBV6-1
DNA: TGTGCCAGCAGTGAAGCTAGCGGGGGGGCCGGGGAGCTGTTTTTT
CDR3: CASSEASGGAGELFF

J: TRBJ1-5
size: NA
D: NA
V: TRBV4-3
DNA: TGCGCCAGCAGCCAAGGAAAAGGTCAGCCCCAGCATTTT
CDR3: CASSQGKGQPQHF

J: TRBJ2-7
size: few
D: NA
V: TRBV7-9
DNA: TGTGCCAGCAGCTTAGTCCTCTACGAGCAGTACTTC
CDR3: CASSLVLYEQYF

J: TRBJ2-3
size: NA
D: NA
V: TRBV7-2
DNA: TGTGCCAGCAGCTTAGTAGCCGTCCGCGGGGATACGCAGTATTTT
CDR3: CASSLVAVRGDTQYF

J: TRBJ2-2
size: NA
D: NA
V: TRBV7-5
DNA: TGTGCCAGAAGCTTCAGTCCCGGGACAGGGGCGAACACCGGGGAGCTGTTTTTT
CDR3: CARSFSPGTGANTGELFF

J: TRBJ1-2
size: large
D: TRBD1
V: TRBV29-1
DNA: TGCAGCGTACGACAGGGTAGGGCATATGGCTACACCTTC
CDR3: CSVRQGRAYGYTF

J: TRBJ1-5
size: once
D: NA
V: TRBV19
DNA: TGTGCCAGTAGTATAGATTTTCTTTTCAATCAGCCCCAGCATTTT
CDR3: CASSIDFLFNQPQHF

J: TRBJ1-3
size: NA
D: NA
V: TRBV11-2
DNA: TGTGCCAGCAGCTTAGAGATAACTTCTGGAAACACCATATATTTT
CDR3: CASSLEITSGNTIYF

J: TRBJ2-3
size: NA
D: TRBD2
V: TRBV5-1
DNA: TGCGCCAGCAGCTTGTTGGCGGGAGGACTCAGCACAGATACGCAGTATTTT
CDR3: CASSLLAGGLSTDTQYF

J: TRBJ2-2
size: medium-sized
D: TRBD1
V: TRBV27
DNA: TGTGCCAGCAGTTTATATCCAGGGGGAAACACCGGGGAGCTGTTTTTT
CDR3: CASSLYPGGNTGELFF

J: TRBJ1-5
size: NA
D: TRBD1
V: TRBV27
DNA: TGTGCCAGCAGCTCCGGGACAGGGTTACAGCCCCAGCATTTT
CDR3: CASSSGTGLQPQHF

J: TRBJ1-1
size: NA
D: NA
V: TRBV29-1
DNA: TGCAGCGCCAACCTCGGACAGGAAGCTTTCTTT
CDR3: CSANLGQEAFF

J: TRBJ2-1
size: NA
D: NA
V: TRBV19
DNA: TGTGCCAGTAGTATGGGCGGGCGGAATGAGCAGTTCTTC
CDR3: CASSMGGRNEQFF

J: TRBJ2-7
size: once
D: TRBD2
V: TRBV19
DNA: TGTGCCAGTAGTATAGTGGCGGGGGTACTGTACTACGAGCAGTACTTC
CDR3: CASSIVAGVLYYEQYF

J: TRBJ1-3
size: NA
D: TRBD1
V: TRBV4-1
DNA: TGCGCCAGCAGCCAAGAAGGACAGGACTCTGGAAACACCATATATTTT
CDR3: CASSQEGQDSGNTIYF

J: TRBJ2-5
size: NA
D: NA
V: TRBV7-8
DNA: TGTGCCAGCAGCTTAGTTTCTAGGCTAACCCAAGAGACCCAGTACTTC
CDR3: CASSLVSRLTQETQYF

J: TRBJ2-1
size: NA
D: TRBD2
V: TRBV5-5
DNA: TGTGCCAGCAGCCGCATAGGGCTAGCGGAATTTTACAATGAGCAGTTCTTC
CDR3: CASSRIGLAEFYNEQFF

J: TRBJ2-3
size: NA
D: NA
V: TRBV6-6
DNA: TGTGCCAGCAGCGAATATCCGAGCACAGATACGCAGTATTTT
CDR3: CASSEYPSTDTQYF

J: TRBJ2-4
size: large
D: NA
V: TRBV6-6
DNA: TGTGCCAGCACAGGGAATACGGGGACCAAAAACATTCAGTACTTC
CDR3: CASTGNTGTKNIQYF

J: TRBJ2-1
size: NA
D: NA
V: TRBV5-1
DNA: TGCGCCAGCAGCTTTAATGGGGGGGAGCAGTTCTTC
CDR3: CASSFNGGEQFF

J: TRBJ2-5
size: NA
D: TRBD2
V: TRBV7-9
DNA: TGTGCCAGCAGCTCCTCCACAACTAGCGCAGAGACCCAGTACTTC
CDR3: CASSSSTTSAETQYF

J: TRBJ1-3
size: NA
D: NA
V: TRBV11-2
DNA: TGTGCCAGCAGCTTAGCAGGGGTGGGAAACACCATATATTTT
CDR3: CASSLAGVGNTIYF

J: TRBJ1-1
size: NA
D: TRBD1
V: TRBV5-4
DNA: TGTGCCAGCAGCCCAGGGGCAGGGGGCACTGAAGCTTTCTTT
CDR3: CASSPGAGGTEAFF

J: TRBJ2-7
size: NA
D: NA
V: TRBV28
DNA: TGTGCCAGCAGTCTTTGGGGGGTTTACGAGCAGTACTTC
CDR3: CASSLWGVYEQYF

J: TRBJ1-2
size: NA
D: TRBD1
V: TRBV6-5
DNA: TGTGCCAGCAGCACAGGGGGCGACGGCTACACCTTC
CDR3: CASSTGGDGYTF

J: TRBJ2-1
size: NA
D: TRBD1
V: TRBV13
DNA: TGTGCCAGCGCCGGGACAGGGGGTAATGAGCAGTTCTTC
CDR3: CASAGTGGNEQFF

J: TRBJ2-1
size: NA
D: TRBD2
V: TRBV7-9
DNA: TGTGCCAGCAGCTCTAGCGGGGACAACTACAATGAGCAGTTCTTC
CDR3: CASSSSGDNYNEQFF

J: TRBJ2-7
size: once
D: TRBD1
V: TRBV5-5
DNA: TGTGCCAGCAGCTTCGGGACAGGGACCTACGAGCAGTACTTC
CDR3: CASSFGTGTYEQYF

J: TRBJ1-2
size: NA
D: NA
V: TRBV15
DNA: TGTGCCACCAGCAGCGGGCAAAGCCCCTATGGCTACACCTTC
CDR3: CATSSGQSPYGYTF

J: TRBJ2-1
size: medium-sized
D: TRBD2
V: TRBV28
DNA: TGTGCCAGCAGTTTTGTCACTAGCGAGTACAATGAGCAGTTCTTC
CDR3: CASSFVTSEYNEQFF

J: TRBJ1-1
size: NA
D: NA
V: TRBV7-9
DNA: TGTGCCAGCAGCCCCACCGAGAACACTGAAGCTTTCTTT
CDR3: CASSPTENTEAFF

J: TRBJ2-4
size: once
D: NA
V: TRBV4-1
DNA: TGCGCCAGCAGCCAAGATGAAGATCCACTGAGCAAAAACATTCAGTACTTC
CDR3: CASSQDEDPLSKNIQYF

J: TRBJ2-1
size: NA
D: NA
V: TRBV6-6
DNA: TGTGCCAGCACTACCAACCCACTGTACAATGAGCAGTTCTTC
CDR3: CASTTNPLYNEQFF

J: TRBJ2-5
size: NA
D: NA
V: TRBV5-1
DNA: TGCGCCAGCAGCTTTACGGTAACCCAAGAGACCCAGTACTTC
CDR3: CASSFTVTQETQYF

J: TRBJ2-2
size: NA
D: NA
V: TRBV5-4
DNA: TGTGCCAGCAGCTTACACATCACCGGGGAGCTGTTTTTT
CDR3: CASSLHITGELFF

J: TRBJ2-5
size: NA
D: NA
V: TRBV27
DNA: TGTGCCAGCAGTTTATACCAGTCGAGCCAAGAGACCCAGTACTTC
CDR3: CASSLYQSSQETQYF

J: TRBJ1-2
size: NA
D: NA
V: TRBV28
DNA: TGTGCCAGCAGTTTAGACACCGCTTTCTATGGCTACACCTTC
CDR3: CASSLDTAFYGYTF

J: TRBJ2-7
size: NA
D: TRBD2
V: TRBV19
DNA: TGTGCCAGTAGTCCGGGACTAGCGGGGTCCTACGAGCAGTACTTC
CDR3: CASSPGLAGSYEQYF

J: TRBJ2-1
size: NA
D: NA
V: TRBV19
DNA: TGTGCCTCTAGTATGGGCATGGGGGGTTACAATGAGCAGTTCTTC
CDR3: CASSMGMGGYNEQFF

J: TRBJ2-7
size: NA
D: NA
V: TRBV10-3
DNA: TGTGCCATCAGTGAAGGGCACGAGCAGTACTTC
CDR3: CAISEGHEQYF

J: TRBJ2-3
size: NA
D: NA
V: TRBV5-1
DNA: TGCGCCAGCAGCCAAAACCTTGGGGGGAGCACAGATACGCAGTATTTT
CDR3: CASSQNLGGSTDTQYF

J: TRBJ1-1
size: NA
D: NA
V: TRBV12-5
DNA: TGTGCTAGTGGTGGATCAGAGAACACTGAAGCTTTCTTT
CDR3: CASGGSENTEAFF

J: TRBJ2-7
size: few
D: TRBD1
V: TRBV6-1
DNA: TGTGCCAGCAGTGAATGGGGACAGGGCTCCTACGAGCAGTACTTC
CDR3: CASSEWGQGSYEQYF

J: TRBJ2-3
size: NA
D: NA
V: TRBV29-1
DNA: TGCAGCGTGCGGGCAGGGGCCACCACAGATACGCAGTATTTT
CDR3: CSVRAGATTDTQYF

J: TRBJ2-7
size: NA
D: NA
V: TRBV5-1
DNA: TGTGCCAGCAGCTTTGGGGCCGCTTATGAGCAGTACTTC
CDR3: CASSFGAAYEQYF

J: TRBJ2-7
size: NA
D: TRBD1
V: TRBV7-9
DNA: TGTGCCAGCAGAAGGACAGGGGCCTACGAGCAGTACTTC
CDR3: CASRRTGAYEQYF

J: TRBJ2-2
size: few
D: TRBD1
V: TRBV7-9
DNA: TGTGCCAGCAGCCATATAGGGACAGGGAACACCGGGGAGCTGTTTTTT
CDR3: CASSHIGTGNTGELFF

J: TRBJ2-3
size: NA
D: NA
V: TRBV6-5
DNA: TGTGCCAGCAGTTACTCGACCAACCCCCCGGATACGCAGTATTTT
CDR3: CASSYSTNPPDTQYF

J: TRBJ2-1
size: NA
D: NA
V: TRBV28
DNA: TGTGCCAGCAGTCCCCCTGGATCGTACGGTGAGCAGTTCTTC
CDR3: CASSPPGSYGEQFF

J: TRBJ1-1
size: NA
D: NA
V: TRBV27
DNA: TGTGCCAGCAGTCCCGTCGGGTACGGCACTGAAGCTTTCTTT
CDR3: CASSPVGYGTEAFF

J: TRBJ2-4
size: NA
D: TRBD2
V: TRBV19
DNA: TGTGCCAGTAGTATCGAGCCAGGCGGGAGGAGGGACATTCAGTACTTC
CDR3: CASSIEPGGRRDIQYF

J: TRBJ2-1
size: NA
D: NA
V: TRBV10-3
DNA: TGTGCCACCCTAGACCTGAAAACGCATGAGCAGTTCTTC
CDR3: CATLDLKTHEQFF

J: TRBJ2-3
size: NA
D: NA
V: TRBV15
DNA: TGTGCCACCAGCAGAGATCGCGTCCGAGGCACAGATACGCAGTATTTT
CDR3: CATSRDRVRGTDTQYF